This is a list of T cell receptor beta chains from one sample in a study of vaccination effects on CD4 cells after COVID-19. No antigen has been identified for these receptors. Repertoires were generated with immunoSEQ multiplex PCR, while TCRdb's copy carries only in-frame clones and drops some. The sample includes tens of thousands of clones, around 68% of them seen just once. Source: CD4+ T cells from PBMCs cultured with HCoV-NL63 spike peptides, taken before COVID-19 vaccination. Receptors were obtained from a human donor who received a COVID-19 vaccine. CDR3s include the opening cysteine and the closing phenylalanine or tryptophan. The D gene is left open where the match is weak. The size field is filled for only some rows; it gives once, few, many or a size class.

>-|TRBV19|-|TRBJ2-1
CASGQQTSFGEQFF
TGTGCCAGTGGCCAACAGACTTCCTTCGGTGAGCAGTTCTTC
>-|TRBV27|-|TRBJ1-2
CATLPYGALGYGYTF
TGTGCCACGCTCCCATACGGGGCGCTAGGCTATGGCTACACCTTC
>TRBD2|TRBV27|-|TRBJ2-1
CASTIRGTSKHNEQFF
TGTGCCAGCACCATTCGTGGGACTAGCAAGCACAATGAGCAGTTCTTC
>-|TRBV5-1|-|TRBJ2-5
CASSLGGKQETQYF
TGCGCCAGCAGCTTGGGGGGGAAGCAAGAGACCCAGTACTTC
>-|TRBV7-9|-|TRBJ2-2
CASSNSANTGELFF
TGTGCCAGCAGCAACAGCGCGAACACCGGGGAGCTGTTTTTT
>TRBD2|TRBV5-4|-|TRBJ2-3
CASTPKTSGGNTQYF
TGTGCCAGCACCCCCAAGACTAGCGGGGGGAATACGCAGTATTTT
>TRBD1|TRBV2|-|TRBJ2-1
CASSRDRNEQFF
TGTGCCAGCAGTCGGGACAGAAATGAGCAGTTCTTC
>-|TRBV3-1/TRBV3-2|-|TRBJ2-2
CASSQDLIGPTGELFF
TGTGCCAGCAGCCAAGATCTCATCGGGCCCACCGGGGAGCTGTTTTTT
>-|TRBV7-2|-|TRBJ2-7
CASSSRNTPYEQYF
TGTGCCAGCAGCTCGCGGAATACACCCTACGAGCAGTACTTC
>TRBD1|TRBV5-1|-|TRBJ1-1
CASSVYTGANTEAFF
TGCGCCAGCAGCGTCTATACAGGGGCCAACACTGAAGCTTTCTTT
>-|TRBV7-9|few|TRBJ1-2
CASSAGQRYGYTF
TGTGCCAGCAGCGCAGGACAGCGCTATGGCTACACCTTC
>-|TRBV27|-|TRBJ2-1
CASSFWSQGGNEQFF
TGTGCCAGCAGTTTTTGGAGTCAGGGGGGGAATGAGCAGTTCTTC
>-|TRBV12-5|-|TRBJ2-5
CASGLVPARGTQYF
TGTGCTAGTGGTTTGGTACCGGCGCGGGGGACCCAGTACTTC
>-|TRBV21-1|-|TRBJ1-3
CASSSRSDRGLKVSGNTIYF
TGTGCCAGCAGCTCAAGGTCGGACAGGGGTCTAAAAGTCTCTGGAAACACCATATATTTT
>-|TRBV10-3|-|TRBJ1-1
CAISRGNTEAFF
TGTGCCATCAGCAGGGGGAACACTGAAGCTTTCTTT
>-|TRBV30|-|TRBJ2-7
CAWSGQTPYEQYF
TGTGCCTGGAGTGGACAGACCCCCTACGAGCAGTACTTC
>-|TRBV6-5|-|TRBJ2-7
CASSLTATYEQYF
TGTGCCAGCAGTCTGACAGCTACCTACGAGCAGTACTTC
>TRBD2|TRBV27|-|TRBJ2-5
CASSSSWTSQETQYF
TGTGCCAGCAGTTCTTCTTGGACTAGCCAAGAGACCCAGTACTTC
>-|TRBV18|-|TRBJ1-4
CASSTRREEKLFF
TGTGCCAGCTCAACGCGCAGAGAGGAAAAACTGTTTTTT
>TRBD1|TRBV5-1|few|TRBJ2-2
CASSGTGNLFPGELFF
TGCGCCAGCAGCGGGACAGGGAATCTCTTTCCCGGGGAGCTGTTTTTT
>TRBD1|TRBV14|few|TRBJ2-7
CASSWDRVRSYEQYF
TGTGCCAGCAGCTGGGACAGGGTCAGGTCCTACGAGCAGTACTTC
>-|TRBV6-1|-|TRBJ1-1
CASSESAPGGTEAFF
TGTGCCAGCAGTGAATCGGCCCCCGGCGGCACTGAAGCTTTCTTT
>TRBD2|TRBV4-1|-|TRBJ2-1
CASSQGQRTSGGRNNEQFF
TGCGCCAGCAGCCAAGGGCAAAGGACTAGCGGGGGGCGTAACAATGAGCAGTTCTTC
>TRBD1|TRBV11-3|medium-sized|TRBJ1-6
CASSVRDRGFPAPLHF
TGTGCCAGCAGCGTCCGGGACAGGGGATTTCCGGCACCCCTCCACTTT
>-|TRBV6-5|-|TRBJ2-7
CASSYSSSSYEQYF
TGTGCCAGCAGTTACTCGTCCAGCTCCTACGAGCAGTACTTC
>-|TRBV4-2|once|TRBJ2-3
CASSQGSGTDTQYF
TGTGCCAGCAGTCAGGGGTCCGGGACAGATACGCAGTATTTT
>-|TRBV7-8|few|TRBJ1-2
CASSSGTGEYGYTF
TGTGCCAGCAGCTCAGGGACGGGAGAGTATGGCTACACCTTC
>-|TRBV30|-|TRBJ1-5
CAWAAGEAWGNQPQHF
TGTGCCTGGGCCGCTGGTGAGGCGTGGGGCAATCAGCCCCAGCATTTT
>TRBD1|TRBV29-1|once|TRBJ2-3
CSMTGGPDTQYF
TGCAGCATGACAGGGGGTCCCGATACGCAGTATTTT
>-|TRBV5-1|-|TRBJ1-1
CASSLAAATEAFF
TGCGCCAGCAGCTTGGCCGCTGCTACTGAAGCTTTCTTT
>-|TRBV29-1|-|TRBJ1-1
CSVDDSLNTEAFF
TGCAGCGTTGATGACAGCCTGAACACTGAAGCTTTCTTT
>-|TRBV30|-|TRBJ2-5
CAWSQGFKETQYF
TGTGCCTGGAGTCAGGGATTCAAAGAGACCCAGTACTTC
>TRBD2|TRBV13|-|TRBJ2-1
CASSSLLAEYNEQFF
TGTGCCAGCAGCTCCTTACTAGCGGAGTACAATGAGCAGTTCTTC
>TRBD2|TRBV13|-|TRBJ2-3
CASSPPSLAGATGDTQYF
TGTGCCAGCAGCCCTCCTTCCTTAGCGGGAGCAACCGGTGATACGCAGTATTTT
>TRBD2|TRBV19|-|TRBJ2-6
CASSRGGSGANVLTF
TGTGCCAGTAGTAGGGGGGGCTCTGGGGCCAACGTCCTGACTTTC
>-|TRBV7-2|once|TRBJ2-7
CASSLASPAYEQYF
TGTGCCAGCAGCTTAGCGTCCCCGGCCTACGAGCAGTACTTC
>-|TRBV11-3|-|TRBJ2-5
CASSLGETVQETQYF
TGTGCCAGCAGCTTGGGGGAGACAGTCCAAGAGACCCAGTACTTC
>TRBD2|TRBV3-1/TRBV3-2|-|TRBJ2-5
CASSQVSGVQETQYF
TGTGCCAGCAGCCAGGTCAGCGGGGTTCAAGAGACCCAGTACTTC
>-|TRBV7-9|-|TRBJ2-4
CASSPQGGITLAKNIQYF
TGTGCCAGCAGCCCCCAAGGGGGGATAACCCTAGCCAAAAACATTCAGTACTTC
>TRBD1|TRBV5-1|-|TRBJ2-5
CASSLASGGQETQYF
TGCGCCAGCAGCTTGGCGTCAGGGGGCCAAGAGACCCAGTACTTC
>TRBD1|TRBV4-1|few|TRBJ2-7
CASSQGAVPQGGIYEQYF
TGCGCCAGCAGCCAAGGGGCGGTCCCACAGGGGGGCATCTACGAGCAGTACTTC
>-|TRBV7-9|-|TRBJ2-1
CASSTQAPEQFF
TGTGCCAGCAGCACACAGGCCCCTGAGCAGTTCTTC
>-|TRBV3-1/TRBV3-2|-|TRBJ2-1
CASSLHSNEQFF
TGTGCCAGCAGCCTCCACAGTAATGAGCAGTTCTTC
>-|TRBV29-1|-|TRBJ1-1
CSFALASGGTEAFF
TGCAGCTTTGCCCTAGCTTCAGGAGGGACTGAAGCTTTCTTT
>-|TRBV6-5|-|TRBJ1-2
CASSSPPTGYGYTF
TGTGCCAGCAGTTCCCCCCCGACAGGTTATGGCTACACCTTC
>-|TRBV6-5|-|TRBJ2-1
CASSSQGLGFNEQFF
TGTGCCAGCAGCTCTCAGGGGCTCGGGTTCAATGAGCAGTTCTTC
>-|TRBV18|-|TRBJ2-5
CASSPRDRETQYF
TGTGCCAGCTCACCCAGGGATAGAGAGACCCAGTACTTC
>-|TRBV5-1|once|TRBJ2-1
CASSLGPQAHEQFF
TGCGCCAGCAGCTTGGGACCCCAGGCTCATGAGCAGTTCTTC
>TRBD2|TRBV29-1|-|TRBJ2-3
CSVGSGSNTQYF
TGCAGCGTAGGAAGCGGGAGTAATACGCAGTATTTT
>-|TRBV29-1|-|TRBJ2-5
CSVRAGQETQYF
TGCAGCGTTAGAGCAGGCCAAGAGACCCAGTACTTC
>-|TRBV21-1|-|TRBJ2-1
CASSTHRGEQFF
TGTGCCAGCAGCACTCACAGGGGGGAGCAGTTCTTC
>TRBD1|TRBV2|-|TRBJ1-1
CASRDRGGNTEAFF
TGTGCCAGCAGGGACAGGGGCGGGAACACTGAAGCTTTCTTT
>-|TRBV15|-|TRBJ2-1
CATSRDLEGASEQFF
TGTGCCACCAGCAGAGATCTGGAGGGGGCTAGTGAGCAGTTCTTC
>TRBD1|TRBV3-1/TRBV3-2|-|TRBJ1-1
CASSQEPRGRGAEAFF
TGTGCCAGCAGCCAAGAACCGAGGGGGCGCGGGGCTGAAGCTTTCTTT